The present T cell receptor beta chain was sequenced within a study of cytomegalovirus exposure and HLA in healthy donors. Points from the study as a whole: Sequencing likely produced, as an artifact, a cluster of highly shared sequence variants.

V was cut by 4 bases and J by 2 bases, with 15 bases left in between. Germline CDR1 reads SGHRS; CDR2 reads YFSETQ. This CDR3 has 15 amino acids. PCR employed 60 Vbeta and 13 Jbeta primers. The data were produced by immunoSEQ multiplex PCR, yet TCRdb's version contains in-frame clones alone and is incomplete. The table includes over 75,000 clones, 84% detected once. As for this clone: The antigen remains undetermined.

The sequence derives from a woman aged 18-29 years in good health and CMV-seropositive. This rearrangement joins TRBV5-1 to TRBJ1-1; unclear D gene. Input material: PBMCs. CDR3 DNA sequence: TGCGCCAGCAGCCACCAGACGACAACCAACACTGAAGCTTTCTTT. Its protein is CASSHQTTTNTEAFF.